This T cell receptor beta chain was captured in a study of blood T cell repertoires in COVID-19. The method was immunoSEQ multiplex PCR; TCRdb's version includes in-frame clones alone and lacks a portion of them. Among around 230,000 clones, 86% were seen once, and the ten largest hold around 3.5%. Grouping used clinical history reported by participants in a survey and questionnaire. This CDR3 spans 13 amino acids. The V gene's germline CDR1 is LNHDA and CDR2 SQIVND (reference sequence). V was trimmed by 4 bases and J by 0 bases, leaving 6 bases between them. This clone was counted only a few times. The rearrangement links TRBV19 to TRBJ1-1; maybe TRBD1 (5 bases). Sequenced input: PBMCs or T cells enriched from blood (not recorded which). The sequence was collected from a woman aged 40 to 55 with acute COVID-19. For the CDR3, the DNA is TGTGCCAGTAGTAGACAGTTGAACACTGAAGCTTTCTTT. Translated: CASSRQLNTEAFF.